One and the same sample provided the 20 T cell receptor beta chains below, sequenced in a study of blood T cell repertoires in COVID-19. Profiled with immunoSEQ multiplex PCR; TCRdb holds only in-frame clones, not every one. In the table there are more than 25,000 clones, 80% to 90% of which are singletons. Input material: peripheral blood. The source is a man between 50 and 59 years old with active COVID-19.

The rearrangement joins TRBV11-2 to TRBJ2-7, with 12 bases matching TRBD2. The CDR3 contains 18 residues. CDR1 SGHAT and CDR2 FQNNGV come from the germline V gene. Trimming took 2 bases from V and 2 from J; bases not matched to a gene: 10. Written as DNA, the CDR3 is TGTGCCAGCAGCTTAAGTCACATTCTAGCGGGAGGGACCTACGAGCAGTACGTC. Amino acids: CASSLSHILAGGTYEQYV.

This chain joins TRBV24-1 and TRBJ2-7; TRBD2 aligns across 9 bases. CDR3 length: 17 amino acids. Germline CDR1 and CDR2: KGHDR and SFDVKD. Trimming removed 1 base from V and 6 bases from J; junction bases left unmatched: 12. CDR3: CATSDFKAGLAFSEQYF. The CDR3 coding sequence is TGTGCCACCAGTGATTTTAAGGCAGGACTAGCGTTCAGCGAGCAGTACTTC.

The chain is built from TRBV19 and TRBJ2-5; 8 nucleotides match TRBD1. The CDR3 runs 19 residues. CDR1 LNHDA and CDR2 SQIVND come from the germline V gene (reference sequence). V trimming: 3 bases; J trimming: 5 bases; junction bases outside the gene matches: 20. As DNA, the CDR3 is TGTGCCAGTAGTATGGTCATTCCATCGGCAGGGGGCTTCGGGGAGACCCAGTACTTC. The encoded protein is CASSMVIPSAGGFGETQYF.

The V call is TRBV19, the J call TRBJ2-3; TRBD2 agrees at 9 bases. Germline assignment: CDR1 LNHDA and CDR2 SQIVND (reference sequence). The length of the CDR3 is 16 residues. V lost 3 bases to trimming and J lost 5 bases; unmatched junction nucleotides: 9. CDR3 bases: TGTGCCAGTAGTATTTCTGGCGGGGGGGCCGGAGATACGCAGTATTTT. This sequence encodes CASSISGGGAGDTQYF. Complete variable domain (other parts from reference TRBV19 and TRBJ2-3): DGGITQSPKYLFRKEGQNVTLSCEQNLNHDAMYWYRQDPGQGLRLIYYSQIVNDFQKGDIAEGYSVSREKKESFPLTVTSAQKNPTAFYLCASSISGGGAGDTQYFGPGTRLTVL.

This clone appeared a single time. This chain connects TRBV18 to TRBJ1-5, with 7 bases identical to TRBD1. V shed 3 bases, J shed 0 bases, and the junction held 5 bases outside the gene matches. CDR1 is KGHSH, CDR2 LQKENI, per germline. The CDR3 length is 16 residues. The CDR3 spells CASSPLGQNSNQPQHF. The DNA of the CDR3 is TGTGCCAGCTCACCCCTGGGACAGAATAGCAATCAGCCCCAGCATTTT.

The chain couples TRBV6-5 to TRBJ2-7, with TRBD1 matching over 8 bases. V trimming: 4 bases; J trimming: 4 bases; junction bases outside the gene matches: 3. The germline V gene encodes CDR1 MNHEY and CDR2 SVGAGI. This CDR3 comprises 13 residues. The CDR3 here is CASSSHRGYEQYF. Written as DNA, the CDR3 is TGTGCCAGCAGTTCGCACAGGGGGTACGAGCAGTACTTC.

The genes are TRBV7-6 and TRBJ2-3; D gene uncertain. CDR1 and CDR2 from the germline V gene are SGHVS and FNYEAQ. This CDR3 has 18 residues. The V and J ends lost 0 bases and 2 bases respectively, with 18 bases between them. The DNA of the CDR3 is TGTGCCAGCAGCTTAGCAGTTACGGCGCGGCCCAACACAGATACGCAGTATTTT. Encoded protein: CASSLAVTARPNTDTQYF.

The chain combines TRBV11-3 with TRBJ2-5; 7 bases align to TRBD1. CDR1 is SGHNT and CDR2 is YENEEA in the germline V gene. The CDR3 length is 16 residues. V lost 3 bases and J lost 1; bases outside the gene matches: 8. CDR3 nucleotides: TGTGCCAGCAGCTTTCGGAGAGACAGGGTCCAAGAGACCCAGTACTTC. Amino acid sequence: CASSFRRDRVQETQYF. Full variable domain (outside the CDR3, taken from reference TRBV11-3 and TRBJ2-5): EAGVVQSPRYKIIEKKQPVAFWCNPISGHNTLYWYLQNLGQGPELLIRYENEEAVDDSQLPKDRFSAERLKGVDSTLKIQPAELGDSAVYLCASSFRRDRVQETQYFGPGTRLLVL.

The chain recombines TRBV24-1 with TRBJ2-1; TRBD1 matches at 8 bases. Germline V lookup: CDR1 KGHDR, CDR2 SFDVKD. The ends lost 2 bases at V and 0 bases at J; junction bases unmatched: 2. The length of the CDR3 is 16 residues. CDR3 coding DNA: TGTGCCACCAGTGATTCCACAGGGGGCTCCTACAATGAGCAGTTCTTC. This codes for CATSDSTGGSYNEQFF.

The sample holds a few counts of this clone. V gene TRBV28 combines with J gene TRBJ2-2; maybe TRBD2 (6 bases). The length of the CDR3 is 16 residues. V lost 1 base to trimming and J lost 1 base, with 10 bases between them. Germline CDR1 and CDR2: MDHEN and SYDVKM. As DNA, the CDR3 is TGTGCCAGCAGTTTATTGGTGGGGGGGAACACCGGGGAGCTGTTTTTT. Its protein product is CASSLLVGGNTGELFF.

This chain connects TRBV4-1 to TRBJ2-3, with D possibly TRBD2 on 6 matching bases. The CDR3 has 13 residues. Germline V gives CDR1 MGHRA, CDR2 YSYEKL. V was pared by 5 bases and J by 6 bases, with 12 bases between. The CDR3 sequence is CASSASGGDTQYF. The CDR3 nucleotides read TGCGCCAGCAGCGCAAGTGGAGGGGATACGCAGTATTTT.

The chain employs TRBV5-1 and TRBJ2-3, with 8 bases that match TRBD2. With 4 bases clipped from V and 5 bases from J, the junction kept 6 bases outside the gene matches. Looked up from germline, CDR1 is SGHRS and CDR2 is YFSETQ. The CDR3 loop spans 14 amino acids. The CDR3 here is CASSPSGWVDTQYF. The CDR3 nucleotides are TGCGCCAGCAGCCCTAGCGGGTGGGTAGATACGCAGTATTTT.

The rearrangement links TRBV9 to TRBJ2-3, with 9 nucleotides matching TRBD2. Germline trimming cut 0 bases from V and 4 bases from J; bases unmatched to any gene: 6. The CDR3 covers 16 residues. The germline V gene has CDR1 SGDLS and CDR2 YYNGEE. CDR3 DNA: TGTGCCAGCAGCGTAGTCGCGGGAGGGCCCGCAGATACGCAGTATTTT. This encodes CASSVVAGGPADTQYF.

The V and J genes are TRBV7-8 and TRBJ2-1; 8 positions match TRBD1. Germline assignment: CDR1 SGHVS and CDR2 FQNEAQ. The CDR3 runs to 15 residues. The V gene end was trimmed by 2 bases and the J gene end by 6 bases; junction bases not matched to a gene: 6. CDR3 amino acids: CASSLIGDRGNEQFF. The DNA for the CDR3 is TGTGCCAGCAGCTTAATAGGAGACAGGGGCAATGAGCAGTTCTTC.

The V call is TRBV6-5, the J call TRBJ2-7; a possible D gene is TRBD1 (6 bases). Germline CDR1 MNHEY, CDR2 SVGAGI. The CDR3 runs to 10 residues. V was clipped by 8 bases and J by 9 bases, with 11 bases between them. CDR3 sequence reads: CASLVGGQYV. The DNA of the CDR3 is TGTGCCAGCTTGGTAGGGGGGCAGTACGTC.

CDR3: CASLPTGGSWQPQHF. CDR3 in DNA: TGTGCCAGCCTACCGACAGGGGGCAGTTGGCAGCCCCAGCATTTT. V usage is TRBV19 and J usage is TRBJ1-5, with 10 bases that match TRBD1. V shed 9 bases, J shed 7 bases, and the junction held 12 bases outside the gene matches. Germline V gives CDR1 LNHDA, CDR2 SQIVND (reference sequence). This CDR3 has 15 residues.

This sequence joins TRBV5-1 and TRBJ1-6, with 7 positions matching TRBD1. Germline assignment: CDR1 SGHRS and CDR2 YFSETQ. V dropped 0 bases and J dropped 6; count of bases not matched to a gene: 9. This CDR3 is built from 17 residues. Written as DNA, the CDR3 is TGCGCCAGCAGCTTGGCTACAGGGGACCCCGCTAATTCACCCCTCCACTTT. This sequence encodes CASSLATGDPANSPLHF.

This chain uses TRBV6-5 with TRBJ1-1; 8 bases are shared with TRBD1. V lost 2 bases and J lost 8; bases outside the gene matches: 7. In germline, CDR1 is MNHEY, CDR2 SVGAGI. The CDR3 length is 14 residues. DNA of the CDR3: TGTGCCAGCAGTTACGGACAGGGACGGGGGGAAGCTTTCTTT. Encoded protein: CASSYGQGRGEAFF.

The chain couples TRBV7-3 to TRBJ2-5; 9 nucleotides line up with TRBD2. The CDR3 sequence is 15 residues long. Germline values: CDR1 SGHTA, CDR2 FQGTGA. J lost 1 base, V lost 1 base, and 1 base had no gene match. The CDR3 nucleotides read TGTGCCAGCAGCTTAAGCGGGGGGGCCCAAGAGACCCAGTACTTC. It specifies CASSLSGGAQETQYF.

V gene TRBV18 combines with J gene TRBJ1-1; 7 bases map to TRBD1. Germline-derived CDR1 and CDR2 are KGHSH and LQKENI. The CDR3 is 15 amino acids. V was pared by 3 bases and J by 1 base, with 5 bases of the junction left unmatched. This chain's CDR3 is CASSPAGGWNTEAFF. The CDR3 DNA follows: TGTGCCAGCTCACCTGCAGGGGGATGGAACACTGAAGCTTTCTTT.